These T cell receptor beta chains were read from a single sample in a study of T cell responses to AZD1222 COVID-19 vaccine. The assay was immunoSEQ multiplex PCR, and TCRdb's table has in-frame clones only and misses some. The data contain about 99,000 clones, roughly 89% of them singletons. This material consisted of peripheral blood, taken on day 0 of AZD1222 vaccination. The source is an adult in good health. CDR3s include the opening cysteine and the closing phenylalanine or tryptophan. D genes are given only for firm matches. For some rows the clone size is stated as once, few or many, or as a class when expanded; others skip it.

v_gene	j_gene	abundance	d_gene	CDR3nt	CDR3aa
TRBV5-4	TRBJ2-1	NA	NA	TGTGCCAGCAGCTTGGTGGGAGCATACAATGAGCAGTTCTTC	CASSLVGAYNEQFF
TRBV27	TRBJ1-3	NA	NA	TGTGCCAGCAGTTTGAACAGGGCTGGAAACACCATATATTTT	CASSLNRAGNTIYF
TRBV18	TRBJ2-1	NA	TRBD2	TGTGCCAGCTCAGAGGGACTAGCGGGAGTTGATGAGCAGTTCTTC	CASSEGLAGVDEQFF
TRBV7-3	TRBJ2-3	once	TRBD1	TGTGCCAGCAGCCCAGGGGGACGCACAGATACGCAGTATTTT	CASSPGGRTDTQYF
TRBV7-6	TRBJ2-1	NA	TRBD2	TGTGCCAGCAGCTTAGGACTAGCGGGAGGATCCGAGGGGAATGAGCAGTTCTTC	CASSLGLAGGSEGNEQFF
TRBV11-3	TRBJ2-2	few	NA	TGTGCCAGCAGCTTGAGGGCCTGGACCGGGGAGCTGTTTTTT	CASSLRAWTGELFF
TRBV24-1	TRBJ2-5	NA	NA	TGTGCCACCAGTGAGGGGGGGACAGGCCACCAAGAGACCCAGTACTTC	CATSEGGTGHQETQYF
TRBV2	TRBJ2-1	NA	TRBD1	TGTGCCAGCAGGGGACAGGGCAATGAGCAGTTCTTC	CASRGQGNEQFF
TRBV5-4	TRBJ2-7	once	TRBD2	TGTGCCAGCAGCCCTCAGCCGGGACTAGCCTACGAGCAGTACTTC	CASSPQPGLAYEQYF
TRBV7-2	TRBJ2-1	NA	TRBD2	TGTGCCAGCAGCTTACCGGGCGGACTAGCGGGAGGCATAGATGAGCAGTTCTTC	CASSLPGGLAGGIDEQFF
TRBV14	TRBJ1-2	NA	NA	TGTGCCAGCAGCCAAGGAGCGGGGAACTATGGCTACACCTTC	CASSQGAGNYGYTF
TRBV2	TRBJ1-5	NA	NA	TGTGCCAGCAGCTCGACGGGGATTATGCAGCCCCAGCATTTT	CASSSTGIMQPQHF
TRBV4-2	TRBJ2-7	NA	NA	TGTGCCAGCAGCCAAGTTCAGGGGTACGAGCAGTACTTC	CASSQVQGYEQYF
TRBV11-2	TRBJ1-6	once	NA	TGTGCCAGCAGCTTAGAGATAGGGGAGAATTCACCCCTCCACTTT	CASSLEIGENSPLHF
TRBV7-2	TRBJ2-7	once	NA	TGTGCCAGCAGCTCGCGGGACTTGTCCTACGAGCAGTACTTC	CASSSRDLSYEQYF
TRBV2	TRBJ2-7	NA	NA	TGTGCCAGCAGTGTCGGGAGTGCGCAGTACTTC	CASSVGSAQYF
TRBV6-5	TRBJ2-3	NA	NA	TGTGCCAGCAGACCGGGCGGCGCCTATACGCAGTATTTT	CASRPGGAYTQYF
TRBV30	TRBJ1-4	once	NA	TGTGCCTGGAGTAAAACAGGTAGTAATGAAAAACTGTTTTTT	CAWSKTGSNEKLFF
TRBV7-2	TRBJ2-2	NA	NA	TGTGCCAGCAGCTTTAGTGGGGCCGGGGAGCTGTTTTTT	CASSFSGAGELFF
TRBV5-1	TRBJ1-1	once	TRBD1	TGCGCCAGCAGTTGGACTAGGGACAGGGGGACCACTGAAGCTTTCTTT	CASSWTRDRGTTEAFF
TRBV21-1	TRBJ2-3	NA	NA	TGTGCCAGCAGCAAAGAAGCGGGAGATAGCACAGATACGCAGTATTTT	CASSKEAGDSTDTQYF
TRBV5-4	TRBJ1-1	NA	NA	TGTGCCAGCAGGTGGGAGGGGAGTTATCGCACTGAAGCTTTCTTT	CASRWEGSYRTEAFF
TRBV5-6	TRBJ1-5	NA	NA	TGTGCCAGCAGCTTGGCCGGGGGGGATAGCAATCAGCCCCAGCATTTT	CASSLAGGDSNQPQHF
TRBV11-2	TRBJ1-2	NA	NA	TGTGCCAGCAAAATCCCAAACTTTAACTATGGCTACACCTTC	CASKIPNFNYGYTF
TRBV4-3	TRBJ2-5	NA	TRBD1	TGCGCCAGCAGCCAAGAGAGGGGGCGAAAAGAGACCCAGTACTTC	CASSQERGRKETQYF